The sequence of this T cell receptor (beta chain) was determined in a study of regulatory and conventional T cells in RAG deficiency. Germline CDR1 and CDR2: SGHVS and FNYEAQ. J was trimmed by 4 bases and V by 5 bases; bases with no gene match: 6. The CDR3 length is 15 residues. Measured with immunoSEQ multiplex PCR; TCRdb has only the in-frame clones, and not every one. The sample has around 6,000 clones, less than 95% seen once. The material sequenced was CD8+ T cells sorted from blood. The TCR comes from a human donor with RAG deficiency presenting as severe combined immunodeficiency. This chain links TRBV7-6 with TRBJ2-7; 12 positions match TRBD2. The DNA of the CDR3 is TGTGCCAGCAGCCCAACTAGCGGGAGGACGTACGAGCAGTACTTC. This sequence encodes CASSPTSGRTYEQYF.